The 21 T cell receptor beta chains given below trace back to one sample, sequenced in a study of early T cells in non-severe SARS-CoV-2 infection. TCRdb fed the 5' RACE reads into MiXCR, producing one record per CDR3 protein. The data contain about 53,000 distinct CDR3 sequences, around 12% of them singletons. The material was whole blood, obtained at baseline. The receptors shown here come from an adult who was a healthcare worker with PCR-confirmed SARS-CoV-2 infection or an uninfected control (not recorded which).

This clonotype was detected ten times or more. V usage is TRBV20-1 and J usage is TRBJ2-1, with D perhaps matching TRBD2 (6 bases). This CDR3 region has 16 residues. In germline, CDR1 is DFQATT, CDR2 SNEGSKA (reference sequence). With 3 bases removed from V and 0 bases from J, the gap between germline ends came to 15 bases. The CDR3 region is CSAREVSGSSYNEQFF. The CDR3 nucleotides read TGCAGTGCTAGGGAGGTTAGCGGTAGCTCCTACAATGAGCAGTTCTTC.

This clonotype was seen only a few times. The V call is TRBV12-3 or TRBV12-4, the J call TRBJ2-7; D is possibly TRBD1 or TRBD2 (5 bases each). The CDR3 sequence is 15 residues long. V lost 6 bases and J lost 0, with 15 bases in between. Here the CDR3 DNA reads TGTGCCAGCAGCCCCGGGACGGTGAGCTCCTACGAGCAGTACTTC. Translation: CASSPGTVSSYEQYF.

This clonotype came up a few times. This chain links TRBV7-9 with TRBJ2-6; D gene ambiguous. V was trimmed by 4 bases and J by 1 base, leaving 11 bases between them. Germline CDR1 reads SEHNR; CDR2 reads FQNEAQ (reference sequence). The CDR3 extends over 16 amino acids. DNA of the CDR3: TGTGCCAGCAGCTATTGGAGAGTGTCTGGGGCCAACGTCCTGACTTTC. Its translation is CASSYWRVSGANVLTF.

The rearrangement joins TRBV4-1 to TRBJ2-7; 10 bases line up with TRBD1. The CDR3 extends over 13 amino acids. V was clipped by 3 bases and J by 6 bases; unmatched bases: 2. Per the germline V gene, CDR1 is MGHRA and CDR2 is YSYEKL. The chain's CDR3 is CASSQGQGTEQYF. The CDR3 bases are TGCGCCAGCAGCCAGGGACAGGGGACCGAGCAGTACTTC.

This clonotype has just a few counts. The rearrangement links TRBV29-1 to TRBJ1-5, with a possible D match to TRBD1 (5 bases). The germline V gene encodes CDR1 SQVTM and CDR2 ANQGSEA. V lost 4 bases and J 4 bases, leaving 11 bases between the germline ends. The CDR3 covers 13 residues. The CDR3 here is CSVAGTENQPQHF. The CDR3 region has the DNA TGCAGCGTTGCCGGGACGGAGAATCAGCCCCAGCATTTT.

This clonotype was observed a handful of times. The chain uses TRBV4-3 and TRBJ1-1; TRBD1 matches at 7 bases. Germline V gene sequence: CDR1 LGHNA, CDR2 YSLEER. This CDR3 contains 15 residues. V lost 3 bases and J lost 0; bases outside the gene matches: 4. The CDR3 is CASSQTGQMNTEAFF. In nucleotides, the CDR3 is TGCGCCAGCAGCCAGACGGGACAGATGAACACTGAAGCTTTCTTT.

The chain recombines TRBV29-1 with TRBJ2-7; D may be TRBD2 (5 bases). Deletions cut 1 base from V and 3 bases from J, with 16 bases between. CDR1 and CDR2 from the germline V gene are SQVTM and ANQGSEA. The CDR3 loop spans 15 amino acids. CDR3: CSVEVNSGINYEQYF. CDR3 nucleotides: TGCAGCGTTGAAGTAAACAGCGGAATTAACTACGAGCAGTACTTC.

This clonotype was observed a handful of times. The chain carries TRBV12-3 or TRBV12-4 and TRBJ1-1, with TRBD1 matching over 7 bases. The CDR3 sequence is 14 residues long. J lost 5 bases, V lost 7 bases, and 10 bases had no gene match. The chain's CDR3 is CASTYRGVETEAFF. The CDR3 nucleotides read TGTGCCAGCACATACAGGGGAGTAGAGACTGAAGCTTTCTTT.

This clonotype has ten or more counts. This chain connects TRBV27 to TRBJ1-5; D gene unclear. The length of the CDR3 is 13 residues. V was pared by 5 bases and J by 6 bases, with 11 bases between. Germline CDR1 is MNHEY and CDR2 is SMNVEV (reference sequence). CDR3: CASSTRETQPQHF. The CDR3 DNA reads TGTGCCAGCAGTACCCGGGAGACTCAGCCCCAGCATTTT.

J is TRBJ2-5 and V is TRBV7-6, with 8 bases lining up with TRBD1. The V segment lost 5 bases and the J segment 2 bases; nucleotides outside the gene matches: 10. This CDR3 comprises 16 residues. Germline V CDR1 and CDR2: SGHVS, FNYEAQ. In DNA form, the CDR3 reads TGTGCCAGCAGCCGCCGCGGCACAGGGGGACAAGAGACCCAGTACTTC. It codes for CASSRRGTGGQETQYF. The complete variable domain, with remaining parts taken from reference TRBV7-6 and TRBJ2-5, reads GAGVSQSPRYKVTKRGQDVALRCDPISGHVSLYWYRQALGQGPEFLTYFNYEAQQDKSGLPNDRFSAERPEGSISTLTIQRTEQRDSAMYRCASSRRGTGGQETQYFGPGTRLLVL.

There are many counts of this clonotype. The chain couples TRBV7-9 to TRBJ2-3; 8 nucleotides agree with TRBD1. V gave up 5 bases and J gave up 5 bases; unmatched junction bases: 9. The CDR3 covers 15 residues. CDR1 SEHNR and CDR2 FQNEAQ come from the germline V gene (reference sequence). CDR3 in amino acids: CASSTGQGRVDTQYF. CDR3 nucleotide sequence: TGTGCCAGCAGCACCGGACAGGGAAGGGTAGATACGCAGTATTTT.

There are a few counts of this clonotype. The chain links TRBV3-1 to TRBJ2-2; D remains ambiguous. CDR1 is LGHDT and CDR2 is YNNKEL in the germline V gene (reference sequence). The V gene lost 1 base and the J gene lost 7 bases, with 16 bases spanning the gap. This CDR3 contains 16 residues. The CDR3 here is CASSQVLPRVGGELFF. Here the CDR3 DNA reads TGTGCCAGCAGCCAAGTCCTCCCTCGGGTTGGCGGGGAGCTGTTTTTT.

In this sample, this clonotype turned up a few times. The rearrangement links TRBV19 to TRBJ2-4; D gene ambiguous. CDR3 size: 16 residues. Between the trimmed V and J ends, which lost 3 bases and 1 base, there was a span of 13 bases. Germline loops: CDR1 LNHDA, CDR2 SQIVND (reference sequence). CDR3 in amino acids: CASSMQRNSAKNIQYF. CDR3 bases: TGTGCCAGTAGTATGCAGCGTAATTCGGCCAAAAACATTCAGTACTTC. The entire variable domain, with the rest obtained from reference TRBV19 and TRBJ2-4, is as follows: DGGITQSPKYLFRKEGQNVTLSCEQNLNHDAMYWYRQDPGQGLRLIYYSQIVNDFQKGDIAEGYSVSREKKESFPLTVTSAQKNPTAFYLCASSMQRNSAKNIQYFGAGTRLSVL.

This clonotype was seen a few times. V is TRBV7-6 and J is TRBJ2-7; 7 bases match TRBD1. Trimming at V came to 2 bases and at J to 5 bases, leaving 12 bases not matched to a gene. This CDR3 region has 16 residues. Per germline, CDR1 SGHVS and CDR2 FNYEAQ. The CDR3, as DNA: TGTGCCAGCAGCTTACTAGGGGGCAGGTTTCCAGACGAGCAGTACTTC. This encodes CASSLLGGRFPDEQYF.

This clonotype was counted a few times. J is TRBJ1-1 and V is TRBV28; 9 nucleotides align to TRBD1. V was pared by 6 bases and J by 5 bases, with 16 bases of the junction left unmatched. Germline-derived CDR1 and CDR2 are MDHEN and SYDVKM. The CDR3 length is 17 residues. The CDR3 nucleotides are TGTGCCAGCAGCAACCCTAATTCGGGACAGGGCCGGACTGAAGCTTTCTTT. It yields the protein CASSNPNSGQGRTEAFF.

This clonotype was observed many times. The V and J genes are TRBV7-2 and TRBJ2-7; D gene ambiguous. This CDR3 comprises 13 residues. Germline CDR1 SGHTA, CDR2 FQGNSA. The V gene lost 5 bases and the J gene lost 3 bases, with 11 bases spanning the gap. CDR3: CASSLMPGYEQYF. The CDR3 nucleotides read TGTGCCAGCAGCCTAATGCCGGGCTACGAGCAGTACTTC.

V is TRBV21-1 and J is TRBJ2-7; no check of the table's D call, TRBD1, against the DNA was made. TRBV21-1 is labeled a pseudogene. The CDR3 is made up of 13 amino acids. In nucleotides, the CDR3 is TGTGCCCAACGGGGACAGGGGCCGCGAGAGCAGTACTTC. It codes for CAQRGQGPREQYF.

This clonotype was picked up a small number of times. The chain carries TRBV7-6 and TRBJ2-5; 8 bases are a match to TRBD2. CDR1 SGHVS and CDR2 FNYEAQ come from the germline V gene. The V segment lost 4 bases and the J segment 3 bases; nucleotides outside the gene matches: 4. The CDR3 has 14 residues. The CDR3 coding sequence is TGTGCCAGCAGCTACCGGGAGGGTGAAGAGACCCAGTACTTC. It codes for CASSYREGEETQYF.

This clonotype was detected only a few times. The gene calls are TRBV5-5 and TRBJ2-1, with D unclear. CDR3 length: 14 amino acids. The germline V gene encodes CDR1 SGHKS and CDR2 YYEKEE (reference sequence). V was shortened by 0 bases and J by 0 bases, with 4 bases between the two germline ends. CDR3: CASSLVASYNEQFF. The CDR3 bases are TGTGCCAGCAGCTTGGTGGCCTCCTACAATGAGCAGTTCTTC.

This clonotype is termed medium-sized. J is TRBJ2-7 and V is TRBV12-5; D gene uncertain. Trimming cost V 8 bases and J 4 bases, with 18 bases left between them. Germline V gene lookup returns CDR1 LGHNT and CDR2 FRNRAP. The CDR3 is made up of 14 amino acids. This chain's CDR3 is CASKGPGIKYEQYF. The CDR3, as DNA: TGTGCTAGTAAAGGTCCGGGCATTAAATACGAGCAGTACTTC.

The table lists this clonotype with a few counts. The chain carries TRBV29-1 and TRBJ2-1; 9 positions match TRBD2. Trimming removed 4 bases from V and 9 bases from J; junction bases left unmatched: 7. This CDR3 has 13 amino acids. Germline lookup yields CDR1 SQVTM and CDR2 ANQGSEA. CDR3 DNA sequence: TGCAGCGTTGGTTCTAGCGGGACGGCTGAGCAGTTCTTC. Encoded protein: CSVGSSGTAEQFF.